This T cell receptor beta chain originates from a study of CXCR3-negative and CXCR3-positive naive CD8 T cells. The wider study: Collectively, the libraries yielded some 140 million TRB reads in total, at about 1.5 +/- 0.3 million per library.

Every subset of CD8+ T cells was sorted in triplicate at 250,000 to 300,000 cells each. Cells classed as naive CD8+ T cells were CD45RO-CCR7+CD27+CD95-. Germline CDR1 reads SGHNT; CDR2 reads YYREEE (reference sequence). The CDR3 loop spans 14 amino acids. Study-level results: The TRB CDR3s that CXCR3-positive naive cells carried were more hydrophobic than those of CXCR3-negative naive cells. Memory CD8+ T cell repertoires were far less diverse than both naive subsets.

5' RACE that incorporated UMI labels was used to prepare the TRB cDNA libraries. TCRdb re-called the 5' RACE reads and gives one entry per CDR3 protein, without DNA. The sample table includes roughly 110,000 distinct CDR3 sequences. Regarding this clonotype: Its target is unknown.

Sample: naive CXCR3+ CD8+ T cells from blood. Indicated subset: CD45RO-CCR7+CD27+CD95- naive CD8+ T cells expressing CXCR3 (TNR3+). The sequence was collected from a human donor in good health. Some clones in this sample may be carry-over from other donors' samples. The rearrangement links TRBV5-4 to TRBJ2-1; the D call from TCRdb, TRBD1, cannot be confirmed without DNA. The CDR3: CASEKRDRNNEQFF.